Given below is one TCR beta chain in context. With a much larger clone just one base away, this may be a read error. The germline V gene has CDR1 SQVTM and CDR2 ANQGSEA. This CDR3 has 13 residues. TCRdb itself ran the RACE reads through MiXCR, one entry per CDR3 protein. Among tens of thousands of distinct CDR3 sequences listed, approximately 10% were seen once. This specimen belongs to a study of human T cells and chemical hapten exposure. Overall study: Patch tests put 0.01% DPC on the upper back, read at 6 days. Patients, largely female, had alopecia areata, totalis or universalis.

The time point was: patch test 2, 6 weeks after DPC sensitization. The treatment is: therapeutic diphenylcyclopropenone sensitization with weekly scalp DPC. The drawing of blood occurred before each patch test was applied. The chain carries TRBV29-1 and TRBJ2-1; D is undetermined. The source material was whole blood, sampled in connection with sensitization to the hapten diphenylcyclopropenone (DPC). The clonotype comes from a woman between 50 and 59 years old with alopecia areata. Some clones in this sample may be carry-over from other donors' samples. CDR3: CCVRTASYNEQFF. The CDR3 region has the DNA TGCTGCGTTCGGACGGCTTCCTACAATGAGCAGTTCTTC.